A single sample gave rise to the 26 T cell receptor beta chains below, sequenced in a study of OX40 agonist ivuxolimab in advanced cancers. The assay was immunoSEQ multiplex PCR, and TCRdb's table has in-frame clones only and misses some. The sample includes 80,000 or so clones, approximately 80% of them seen just once. This specimen was CD4+ or CD8+ T cells sorted from blood, taken in a trial of the OX40 agonist ivuxolimab. Receptors originate from an adult with an advanced solid tumor such as melanoma, head and neck, liver or kidney cancer.

The gene calls are TRBV4-1 and TRBJ1-3, with a possible D match to TRBD1 (6 bases). The CDR3 extends over 15 amino acids. The germline V gene has CDR1 MGHRA and CDR2 YSYEKL. The germline V and J ends were trimmed by 4 bases and 6 bases, with 16 bases remaining between them. For the CDR3, the DNA is TGCGCCAGCAGCCCTAAAACAGGGTTTGAAAACACCATATATTTT. Its protein is CASSPKTGFENTIYF.

This chain connects TRBV14 to TRBJ1-5; 8 positions match TRBD1. V was clipped by 1 base and J by 0 bases; unmatched bases: 8. The CDR3 has 18 residues. Germline V gives CDR1 SGHDN, CDR2 FVKESK. CDR3 residues: CASSQAQGGIYSNQPQHF. CDR3 in DNA: TGTGCCAGCAGCCAAGCACAGGGGGGAATTTATAGCAATCAGCCCCAGCATTTT.

The rearrangement joins TRBV7-9 to TRBJ1-6, with D possibly being TRBD1 (5 bases). Trimming pared 0 bases from V and 9 bases from J, leaving 9 bases between. This CDR3 has 14 residues. Germline CDR1 reads SEHNR; CDR2 reads FQNEAQ (reference sequence). The CDR3 is CASSLARGVSPLHF. The CDR3, as DNA: TGTGCCAGCAGCTTAGCCCGGGGGGTTTCACCCCTCCACTTT. The variable domain in full, completed from reference TRBV7-9 and TRBJ1-6, reads DTGVSQNPRHKITKRGQNVTFRCDPISEHNRLYWYRQTLGQGPEFLTYFQNEAQLEKSRLLSDRFSAERPKGSFSTLEIQRTEQGDSAMYLCASSLARGVSPLHFGNGTRLTVT.

The J gene is TRBJ1-1, the V gene TRBV7-9; a possible D gene is TRBD1 (6 bases). This CDR3 has 12 amino acids. In germline, CDR1 is SEHNR, CDR2 FQNEAQ (reference sequence). The V end was cut by 5 bases, the J end by 7 bases, with 11 bases between. CDR3 nucleotides: TGTGCCAGCAGCGGTGACAGGCATGAAGCTTTCTTT. This gives the protein CASSGDRHEAFF.

The V call is TRBV7-9, the J call TRBJ1-1, with D unresolved. V lost 1 base, J lost 9 bases, and 9 bases lay in between. The CDR3 extends over 12 amino acids. From germline, CDR1 is SEHNR and CDR2 FQNEAQ (reference sequence). CDR3 DNA sequence: TGTGCCAGCAGCTTAGGGGAGAGAAAAGCTTTCTTT. Amino acid sequence: CASSLGERKAFF.

The rearrangement joins TRBV19 to TRBJ2-6, with 7 bases lining up with TRBD1. The ends lost 7 bases at V and 2 bases at J; junction bases unmatched: 5. The CDR3 spans 15 residues. Germline-derived CDR1 and CDR2 are LNHDA and SQIVND (reference sequence). The CDR3 DNA reads TGTGCCAGTAAGACCGACAGGGCTGGGGCCAACGTCCTGACTTTC. Residues: CASKTDRAGANVLTF.

This clone was recorded only once. One junction end does not reproduce the germline sequence, and a read error may be involved. The chain carries TRBV7-2 and TRBJ2-7, with 8 positions matching TRBD1. The CDR3 extends over 11 amino acids. Germline CDR1 and CDR2: SGHTA and FQGNSA. The CDR3 protein is CASSSGGGLFF. The CDR3 DNA follows: TGTGCCAGCAGCTCAGGGGGCGGGCTCTTCTTC.

This clone was recorded only once. The CDR3 loop reads CASSMGRRNSPLHF. CDR3 coding DNA: TGTGCCAGTAGTATGGGACGGCGAAATTCACCCCTCCACTTT. The V and J genes are TRBV19 and TRBJ1-6; D perhaps matches TRBD1 (5 bases). The CDR3 totals 14 residues. V lost 3 bases and J lost 7, with 10 bases in between. Looked up from germline, CDR1 is LNHDA and CDR2 is SQIVND (reference sequence).

The gene calls are TRBV5-1 and TRBJ2-5; 8 bases align to TRBD2. Germline loops: CDR1 SGHRS, CDR2 YFSETQ. This CDR3 has 16 amino acids. After removal of 6 bases from V and 4 bases from J, the junction contained 14 bases not matched to a gene. The chain's CDR3 is CASTSGRGGLGETQYF. The CDR3 DNA is TGCGCCAGCACCTCCGGGAGGGGGGGGCTTGGAGAGACCCAGTACTTC.

The CDR3 spells CASSFPGGRGDRSQYF. For the CDR3, the DNA is TGTGCCAGCAGCTTCCCGGGCGGGAGGGGCGACCGATCGCAGTATTTT. The gene calls are TRBV12-1 and TRBJ2-3; TRBD2 is the table's D call, not checked against the DNA. TRBV12-1 is flagged as a pseudogene. This CDR3 has 16 amino acids.

The chain uses TRBV12-5 and TRBJ2-1; no clear D gene. Germline CDR1 and CDR2: LGHNT and FRNRAP. The CDR3 is 12 amino acids. Trimming pared 1 base from V and 7 bases from J, leaving 5 bases between. CDR3 DNA: TGTGCTAGTGGTTTGGACGTGAATGAGCAGTTCTTC. This gives the protein CASGLDVNEQFF.

The chain uses TRBV27 and TRBJ2-7, with D possibly being TRBD2 (7 bases). V was trimmed by 7 bases and J by 0 bases, leaving 16 bases between them. Germline V gene lookup returns CDR1 MNHEY and CDR2 SMNVEV (reference sequence). The CDR3 runs to 15 residues. The CDR3 region is CASTPEGGGSYEQYF. The DNA of the CDR3 is TGTGCCAGCACCCCGGAGGGGGGGGGCTCCTACGAGCAGTACTTC.

The gene calls are TRBV4-1 and TRBJ2-2, with TRBD2 matching 9 bases. Unmatched junction bases numbered 16, after V lost 5 bases and J lost 6 bases. Per germline, CDR1 MGHRA and CDR2 YSYEKL. The CDR3 loop spans 18 amino acids. The CDR3 protein is CASSRIEVAGGPAGELFF. CDR3 coding DNA: TGCGCCAGCAGCAGAATCGAAGTTGCGGGAGGGCCAGCCGGGGAGCTGTTTTTT.

This clone occurred a few times. V gene TRBV19 combines with J gene TRBJ2-2; 9 bases fit TRBD1. V trimming: 8 bases; J trimming: 2 bases; junction bases outside the gene matches: 6. The CDR3 covers 15 residues. Germline CDR1 is LNHDA and CDR2 is SQIVND (reference sequence). CDR3 loop: CASLRTGANTGELFF. DNA for the CDR3: TGTGCCAGTCTTAGGACAGGGGCAAACACCGGGGAGCTGTTTTTT.

This chain joins TRBV6-5 and TRBJ2-2; D is unclear. Germline V CDR1 and CDR2: MNHEY, SVGAGI. CDR3 size: 15 residues. V was cut by 8 bases and J by 0 bases, with 13 bases left in between. CDR3 nucleotide sequence: TGTGCCAGCGGTTCCCGCCATTCGAACACCGGGGAGCTGTTTTTT. It is translated as CASGSRHSNTGELFF.

The V gene is TRBV19, the J gene TRBJ1-5; 10 nucleotides line up with TRBD1. V lost 6 bases to trimming and J lost 4 bases; unmatched junction nucleotides: 9. The CDR3 spans 16 residues. The germline gives CDR1 LNHDA, CDR2 SQIVND (reference sequence). CDR3 sequence (DNA): TGTGCCAGTAGCACCGGGACAGGGGCGGGAAATCAGCCCCAGCATTTT. It codes for CASSTGTGAGNQPQHF.

This chain links TRBV7-9 with TRBJ2-1, with D possibly TRBD2 on 7 matching bases. The CDR3 covers 17 residues. Germline values: CDR1 SEHNR, CDR2 FQNEAQ (reference sequence). Trimming removed 5 bases at V and 7 bases at J, with 24 bases between. Here the CDR3 reads CASSPRVGGLQMNEQFF. CDR3 bases: TGTGCCAGCAGCCCCCGGGTCGGGGGGCTACAAATGAATGAGCAGTTCTTC.

In its sample, this clone was seen once. The chain uses TRBV9 and TRBJ1-1; no reliable D call. The V and J ends lost 2 bases and 8 bases respectively, with 10 bases between them. The CDR3 is 12 amino acids. Germline CDR1 and CDR2: SGDLS and YYNGEE. The CDR3 sequence: CASSVVPGEAFF. The CDR3 DNA reads as TGTGCCAGCAGCGTGGTACCGGGAGAAGCTTTCTTT.

This sequence joins TRBV6-1 and TRBJ1-3; D gene uncertain. The germline gives CDR1 MNHNS, CDR2 SASEGT. V shed 6 bases and J shed 2 bases, with 11 bases lying between them. CDR3 size: 14 residues. CDR3 nucleotides: TGTGCCAGCAGACAAGATACCGCTGGAAACACCATATATTTT. Its translation is CASRQDTAGNTIYF.

This clone has just one count. J is TRBJ2-5 and V is TRBV29-1; TRBD2 matches at 8 bases. The junction had 11 bases not matched to a gene; V was cut back by 7 bases and J by 4 bases. The CDR3 has 14 residues. The germline CDR1 and CDR2 sequences are SQVTM and ANQGSEA. CDR3 DNA sequence: TGCAGCGCGGATGGCGCGGGGGGCGGAGAGACCCAGTACTTC. This encodes CSADGAGGGETQYF.

This chain connects TRBV6-1 to TRBJ1-5, with 9 bases lining up with TRBD1. The junction had 8 bases not matched to a gene; V was cut back by 4 bases and J by 7 bases. CDR3 size: 15 residues. Germline CDR1 reads MNHNS; CDR2 reads SASEGT. The DNA for the CDR3 is TGTGCCAGCAGTGCAGGGACAGGGAGTAACCAGCCCCAGCATTTT. Its protein product is CASSAGTGSNQPQHF.

V usage is TRBV9 and J usage is TRBJ2-2, with 7 positions matching TRBD1. The CDR3 runs 14 residues. J lost 9 bases, V lost 3 bases, and 8 bases had no gene match. Germline V gives CDR1 SGDLS, CDR2 YYNGEE. CDR3 sequence reads: CASSDHRGSRELFF. CDR3 sequence (DNA): TGTGCCAGCAGCGATCACAGGGGATCCAGGGAGCTGTTTTTT.

This chain connects TRBV27 to TRBJ2-2; a possible D gene is TRBD2 (5 bases). V was trimmed by 0 bases and J by 7 bases, leaving 12 bases between them. The CDR3 sequence is 15 residues long. Germline CDR1 MNHEY, CDR2 SMNVEV (reference sequence). DNA of the CDR3: TGTGCCAGCAGTTTATCCGCCTCAGGAGGCGGGGAGCTGTTTTTT. The encoded protein is CASSLSASGGGELFF.

This sequence joins TRBV27 and TRBJ1-5; possibly TRBD1 for D (5 bases). Germline-derived CDR1 and CDR2 are MNHEY and SMNVEV (reference sequence). With 3 bases removed from V and 6 bases from J, the gap between germline ends came to 9 bases. The CDR3 is 13 residues long. As DNA, the CDR3 is TGTGCCAGCAGTTTGGGGGTGCGTCAGCCCCAGCATTTT. As protein: CASSLGVRQPQHF.

The gene calls are TRBV12-5 and TRBJ2-2; D is perhaps TRBD1 (6 bases). Trimming removed 0 bases from V and 5 bases from J, with 7 bases in between. This CDR3 comprises 14 residues. Germline assignment: CDR1 LGHNT and CDR2 FRNRAP. CDR3 sequence (DNA): TGTGCTAGTGGTTTGGTTAGGGGGACCGGGGAGCTGTTTTTT. It translates to CASGLVRGTGELFF.

This clone was seen a handful of times. The chain employs TRBV2 and TRBJ1-2; D remains unclear. Trimming pared 3 bases from V and 2 bases from J, leaving 7 bases between. Germline V gene data show CDR1 as SNHLY and CDR2 as FYNNEI. The CDR3 has 13 residues. In DNA form, the CDR3 reads TGTGCCAGCAGTGATGGCCAGAACTATGGCTACACCTTC. The encoded protein is CASSDGQNYGYTF.